These 7 T cell receptor beta chains originate from one sample sequenced in a study of T-cell memory formation after mild COVID-19. TCRdb re-analysed the 5' RACE reads in MiXCR, keeping a single row per CDR3 protein. The sample consists of about 470,000 distinct CDR3 sequences, 20% to 25% of them appearing once. Sequencing used PBMCs or a T cell subset sorted from them (not recorded which). These receptors were taken from an adult woman who had mild COVID-19 (a few samples of this study predate the infection). Cell type and time point are not known.

In DNA, the CDR3 is TGCGCCAGCAGCCGAGATTCCCGACTGTTTTTT. Its translation is CASSRDSRLFF. V gene TRBV4-1 combines with J gene TRBJ1-4; no clear D gene. CDR1 and CDR2 from the germline V gene are MGHRA and YSYEKL. The CDR3 runs to 11 residues. Deletions cut 4 bases from V and 13 bases from J, with 10 bases between.

CDR3 DNA sequence: TGTGCCAGCCACCTTTCCCGGGTCACAAATGAGCAGTTCTTC. This gives the protein CASHLSRVTNEQFF. V usage is TRBV7-8 and J usage is TRBJ2-1, with no clear D. Germline V gene data show CDR1 as SGHVS and CDR2 as FQNEAQ. The CDR3 length is 14 residues. V was clipped by 8 bases and J by 7 bases, with 18 bases between them.

This clonotype was seen more than once but under ten times. The chain couples TRBV27 to TRBJ1-6; D gene ambiguous. Germline-derived CDR1 and CDR2 are MNHEY and SMNVEV (reference sequence). V was trimmed by 7 bases and J by 7 bases, leaving 17 bases between them. CDR3 length equals 15 residues. The CDR3 loop reads CASTPSKVLNSPLHF. The CDR3 DNA sequence: TGTGCCAGCACCCCCTCCAAGGTCCTAAATTCACCCCTCCACTTT.

The V gene is TRBV4-2, the J gene TRBJ2-2; 8 bases are a match to TRBD2. Germline V gene sequence: CDR1 LGHNA, CDR2 YNFKEQ. Trimming took 0 bases from V and 6 from J; bases not matched to a gene: 9. The length of the CDR3 is 17 residues. For the CDR3, the DNA is TGTGCCAGCAGCCAAGATCCCAGCGGGAGAGGTGCCGGGGAGCTGTTTTTT. It yields the protein CASSQDPSGRGAGELFF.

This sequence joins TRBV24-1 and TRBJ2-1; D gene unclear. The V gene lost 4 bases and the J gene lost 9 bases, with 18 bases spanning the gap. Per germline, CDR1 KGHDR and CDR2 SFDVKD. The CDR3 length is 15 residues. This chain's CDR3 is CATSEMTGVGTEQFF. The CDR3 DNA reads TGTGCCACCAGTGAGATGACTGGCGTGGGTACTGAGCAGTTCTTC.

The chain employs TRBV9 and TRBJ2-1; D call uncertain. Deletions cut 0 bases from V and 2 bases from J, with 9 bases between. Germline V gene data show CDR1 as SGDLS and CDR2 as YYNGEE. This CDR3 has 15 amino acids. The CDR3 spells CASSVESGPYNEQFF. The CDR3 DNA sequence: TGTGCCAGCAGCGTAGAGTCGGGCCCCTACAATGAGCAGTTCTTC.

The V and J genes are TRBV29-1 and TRBJ1-1; 8 bases are a match to TRBD1. CDR3 length equals 15 residues. Germline CDR1 and CDR2: SQVTM and ANQGSEA. The ends lost 2 bases at V and 1 base at J; junction bases unmatched: 6. CDR3 sequence (DNA): TGCAGCGTTGAAAGGCTGGGGACAGGGAACACTGAAGCTTTCTTT. Residues: CSVERLGTGNTEAFF.